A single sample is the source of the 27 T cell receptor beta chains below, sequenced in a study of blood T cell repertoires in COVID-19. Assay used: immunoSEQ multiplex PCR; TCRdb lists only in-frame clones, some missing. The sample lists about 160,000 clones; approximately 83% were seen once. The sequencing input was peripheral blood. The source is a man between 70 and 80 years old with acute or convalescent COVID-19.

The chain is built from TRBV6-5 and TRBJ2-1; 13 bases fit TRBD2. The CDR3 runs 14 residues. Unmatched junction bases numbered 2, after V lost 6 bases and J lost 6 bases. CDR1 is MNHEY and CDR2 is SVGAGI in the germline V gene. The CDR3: CASRRTSGSNEQFF. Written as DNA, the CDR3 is TGTGCCAGCAGAAGGACTAGCGGGAGCAATGAGCAGTTCTTC.

In DNA, the CDR3 is TGTGCCAGCGACTCCGCGACGGGCAATCAGCCCCAGCATTTT. Its translation is CASDSATGNQPQHF. The chain combines TRBV28 with TRBJ1-5; D is unresolved. There are 14 residues in the CDR3. Germline V gene sequence: CDR1 MDHEN, CDR2 SYDVKM. The ends were cut back, 8 bases at V and 2 bases at J, with 13 bases in the middle.

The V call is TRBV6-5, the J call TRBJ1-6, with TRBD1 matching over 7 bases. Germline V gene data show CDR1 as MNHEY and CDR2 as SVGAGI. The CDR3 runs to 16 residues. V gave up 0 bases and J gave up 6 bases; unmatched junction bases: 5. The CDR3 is CASSYSRDSANSPLHF. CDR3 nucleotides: TGTGCCAGCAGTTACTCGAGGGACAGTGCTAATTCACCCCTCCACTTT.

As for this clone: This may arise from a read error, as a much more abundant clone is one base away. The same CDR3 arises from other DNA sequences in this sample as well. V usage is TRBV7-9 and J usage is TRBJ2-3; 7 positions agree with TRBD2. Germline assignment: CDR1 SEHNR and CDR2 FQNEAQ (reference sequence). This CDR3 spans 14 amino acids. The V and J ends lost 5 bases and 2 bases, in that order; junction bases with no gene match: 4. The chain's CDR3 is CASSPSGNTDTQYF. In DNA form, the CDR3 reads TGTGCCAGCAGCCCGAGCGGGAACACAGATACGCAGTATTTT.

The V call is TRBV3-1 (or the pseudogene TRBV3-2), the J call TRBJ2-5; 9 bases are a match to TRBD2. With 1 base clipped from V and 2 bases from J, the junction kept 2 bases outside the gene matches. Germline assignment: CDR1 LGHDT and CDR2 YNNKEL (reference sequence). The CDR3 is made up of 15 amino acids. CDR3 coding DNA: TGTGCCAGCAGCCAAGCCCTAGCGGGGCAAGAGACCCAGTACTTC. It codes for CASSQALAGQETQYF.

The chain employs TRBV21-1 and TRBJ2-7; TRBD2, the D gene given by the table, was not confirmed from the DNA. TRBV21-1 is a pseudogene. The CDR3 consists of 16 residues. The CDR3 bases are TGTGCCAGCAGCAAAGTTCGGGGGGCGAGGACCTACGAGCAGTACTTC. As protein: CASSKVRGARTYEQYF.

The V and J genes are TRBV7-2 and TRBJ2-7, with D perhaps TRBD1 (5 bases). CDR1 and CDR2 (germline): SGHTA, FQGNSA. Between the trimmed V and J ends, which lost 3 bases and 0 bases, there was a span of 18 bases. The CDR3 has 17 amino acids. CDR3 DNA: TGTGCCAGCAGCTTGGTAAGGACCGGACAAAGCTCCTACGAGCAGTACTTC. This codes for CASSLVRTGQSSYEQYF.

The CDR3 region has the DNA TGCGCCAGCAGTCCAGGGAGCGGGTACCAAGAGACCCAGTACTTC. Its translation: CASSPGSGYQETQYF. The J gene is TRBJ2-5, the V gene TRBV4-3; a possible D gene is TRBD2 (6 bases). The ends were cut back, 6 bases at V and 0 bases at J, with 14 bases in the middle. The CDR3 has 15 residues. CDR1 is LGHNA and CDR2 is YSLEER in the germline V gene.

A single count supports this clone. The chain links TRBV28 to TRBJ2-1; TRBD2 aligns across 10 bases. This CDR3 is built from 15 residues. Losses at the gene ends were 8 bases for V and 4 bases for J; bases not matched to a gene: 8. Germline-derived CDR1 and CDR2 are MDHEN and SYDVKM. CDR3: CASVSGRAPYNEQFF. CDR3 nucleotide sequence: TGTGCCAGCGTCAGCGGGAGGGCCCCATACAATGAGCAGTTCTTC.

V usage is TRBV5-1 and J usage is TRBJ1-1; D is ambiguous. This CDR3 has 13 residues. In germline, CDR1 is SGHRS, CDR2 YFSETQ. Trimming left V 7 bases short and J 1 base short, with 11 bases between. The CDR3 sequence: CASRRGRNTEAFF. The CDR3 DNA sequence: TGCGCCAGCCGTCGGGGTAGGAACACTGAAGCTTTCTTT.

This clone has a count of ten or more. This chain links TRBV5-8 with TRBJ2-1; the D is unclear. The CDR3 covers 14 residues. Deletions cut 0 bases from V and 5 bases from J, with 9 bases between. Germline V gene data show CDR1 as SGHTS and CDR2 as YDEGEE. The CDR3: CASSLAPLNNEQFF. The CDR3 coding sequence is TGTGCCAGCAGCTTGGCCCCCTTAAACAATGAGCAGTTCTTC.

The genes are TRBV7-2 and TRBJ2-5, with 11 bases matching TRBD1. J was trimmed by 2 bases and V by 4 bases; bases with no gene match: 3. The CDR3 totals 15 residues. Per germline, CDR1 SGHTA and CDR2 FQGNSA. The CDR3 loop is CASSWTGGRQETQYF. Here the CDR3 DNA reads TGTGCCAGCAGCTGGACAGGGGGCCGGCAAGAGACCCAGTACTTC.

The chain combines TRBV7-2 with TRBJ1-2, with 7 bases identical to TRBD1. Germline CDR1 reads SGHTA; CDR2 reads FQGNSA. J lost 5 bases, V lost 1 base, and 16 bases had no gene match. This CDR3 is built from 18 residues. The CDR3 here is CASSLGIVGSGGLYGYTF. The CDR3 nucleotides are TGTGCCAGCAGCTTAGGAATAGTCGGGTCAGGGGGATTGTATGGCTACACCTTC.

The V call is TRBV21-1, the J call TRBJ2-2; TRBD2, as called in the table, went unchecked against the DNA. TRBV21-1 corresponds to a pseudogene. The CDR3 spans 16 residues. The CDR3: CASSKGLARGAGELFF. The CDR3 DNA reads TGTGCCAGCAGCAAAGGACTAGCGCGCGGTGCCGGGGAGCTGTTTTTT.

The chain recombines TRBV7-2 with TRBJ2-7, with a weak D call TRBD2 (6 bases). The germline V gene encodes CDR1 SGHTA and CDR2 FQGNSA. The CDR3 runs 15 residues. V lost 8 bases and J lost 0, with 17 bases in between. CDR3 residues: CASASGVAVSYEQYF. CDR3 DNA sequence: TGTGCCAGCGCTTCGGGGGTAGCTGTCTCCTACGAGCAGTACTTC.

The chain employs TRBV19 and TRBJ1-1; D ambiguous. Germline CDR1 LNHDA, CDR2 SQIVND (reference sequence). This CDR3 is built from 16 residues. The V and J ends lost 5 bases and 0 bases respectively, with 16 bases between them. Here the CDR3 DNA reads TGTGCCAGTAGTCTACTGGTCGGGGTCGTGAACACTGAAGCTTTCTTT. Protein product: CASSLLVGVVNTEAFF.

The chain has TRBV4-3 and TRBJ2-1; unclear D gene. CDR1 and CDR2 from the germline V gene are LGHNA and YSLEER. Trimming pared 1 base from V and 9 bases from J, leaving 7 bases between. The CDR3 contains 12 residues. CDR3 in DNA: TGCGCCAGCAGCCAAGGTAGAAGTGAGCAGTTCTTC. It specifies CASSQGRSEQFF.

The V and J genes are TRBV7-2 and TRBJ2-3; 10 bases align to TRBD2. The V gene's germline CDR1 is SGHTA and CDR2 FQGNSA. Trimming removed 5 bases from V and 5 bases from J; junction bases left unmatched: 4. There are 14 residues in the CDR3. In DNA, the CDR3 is TGTGCCAGCAGCCTAACTAGCGGGGAAGATACGCAGTATTTT. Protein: CASSLTSGEDTQYF.

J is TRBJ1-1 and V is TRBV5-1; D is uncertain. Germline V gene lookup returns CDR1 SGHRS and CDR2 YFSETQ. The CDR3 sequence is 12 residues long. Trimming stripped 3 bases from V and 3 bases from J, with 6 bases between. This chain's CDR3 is CASSSRDTEAFF. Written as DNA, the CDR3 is TGCGCCAGCAGCTCGCGGGACACTGAAGCTTTCTTT.

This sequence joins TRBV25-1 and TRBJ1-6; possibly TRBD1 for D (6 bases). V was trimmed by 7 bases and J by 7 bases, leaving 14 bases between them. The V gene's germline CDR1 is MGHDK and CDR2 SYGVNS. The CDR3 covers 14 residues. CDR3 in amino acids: CASKDSALNSPLHF. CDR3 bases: TGTGCCAGCAAGGACAGTGCCTTGAATTCACCCCTCCACTTT.

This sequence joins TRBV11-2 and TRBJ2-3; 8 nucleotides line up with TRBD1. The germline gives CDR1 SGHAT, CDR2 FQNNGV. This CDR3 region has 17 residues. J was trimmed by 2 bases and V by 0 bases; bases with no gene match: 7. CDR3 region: CASSLEVTGAHTDTQYF. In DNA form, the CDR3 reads TGTGCCAGCAGCTTAGAAGTGACAGGGGCCCACACAGATACGCAGTATTTT.

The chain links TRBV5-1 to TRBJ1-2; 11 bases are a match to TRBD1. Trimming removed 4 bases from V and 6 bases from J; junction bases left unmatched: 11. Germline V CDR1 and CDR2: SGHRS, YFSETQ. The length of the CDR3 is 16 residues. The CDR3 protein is CASSVGQGASRNGYTF. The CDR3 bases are TGCGCCAGCAGCGTCGGACAGGGGGCTTCTAGGAATGGCTACACCTTC.

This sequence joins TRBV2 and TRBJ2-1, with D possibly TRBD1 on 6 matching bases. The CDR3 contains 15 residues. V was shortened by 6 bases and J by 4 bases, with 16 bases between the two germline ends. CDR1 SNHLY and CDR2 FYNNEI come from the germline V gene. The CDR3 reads CASRATSDRYNEQFF. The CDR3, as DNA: TGTGCCAGCAGGGCAACGTCGGACAGATACAATGAGCAGTTCTTC.

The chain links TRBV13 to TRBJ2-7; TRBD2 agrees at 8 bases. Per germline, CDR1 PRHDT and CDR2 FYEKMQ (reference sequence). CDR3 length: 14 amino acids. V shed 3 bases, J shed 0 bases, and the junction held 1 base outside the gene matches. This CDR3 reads CASSFSGISYEQYF. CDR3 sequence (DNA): TGTGCCAGCAGCTTTAGCGGGATCTCCTACGAGCAGTACTTC.

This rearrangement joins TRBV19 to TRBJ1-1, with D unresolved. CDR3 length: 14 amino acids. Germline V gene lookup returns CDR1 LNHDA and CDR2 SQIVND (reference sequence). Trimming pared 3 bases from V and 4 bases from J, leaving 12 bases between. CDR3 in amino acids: CASSIRSGGTEAFF. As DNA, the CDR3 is TGTGCCAGTAGTATTAGGTCGGGAGGCACTGAAGCTTTCTTT.

CDR3 bases: TGTGCCAGCAGTGAGGATAGCGGGAGTGGAGATACGCAGTATTTT. This encodes CASSEDSGSGDTQYF. V gene TRBV2 combines with J gene TRBJ2-3, with TRBD2 matching over 9 bases. Losses at the gene ends were 3 bases for V and 5 bases for J; bases not matched to a gene: 6. The CDR3 has 15 amino acids. The germline gives CDR1 SNHLY, CDR2 FYNNEI.

The CDR3 loop is CASRPTGGSNQPQHF. CDR3 coding DNA: TGTGCCAGCAGGCCCACAGGGGGAAGCAATCAGCCCCAGCATTTT. This rearrangement joins TRBV7-2 to TRBJ1-5; 8 bases line up with TRBD1. J lost 1 base, V lost 6 bases, and 5 bases had no gene match. This CDR3 has 15 amino acids. CDR1 SGHTA and CDR2 FQGNSA come from the germline V gene.